A selection of T cell receptor beta chains follows, all from one sample in a study of CD8 T cells in ankylosing spondylitis. TCRdb reprocessed the 5' RACE reads with MiXCR, giving one entry per CDR3 protein. Of fewer than 250,000 distinct CDR3 sequences listed, over 9.5% were seen once; the top ten hold roughly 23%. Material: blood, either unsorted or a sorted T cell fraction (not recorded which). The receptors shown here come from a male donor with ankylosing spondylitis or in good health (not recorded which). Each CDR3 is given with its conserved first and last residue. Each record gives: D gene, clone size, J gene, V gene, CDR3 DNA, CDR3 protein. A D gene is named only where the DNA matches it firmly. Only part of the rows carry a size: once, few, many, or a class if the clone is expanded.

TRBD2	many	TRBJ2-1	TRBV20-1	TGCAGTGCCTGGTCGACTAGCGGGCGGGACAATGAGCAGTTCTTC	CSAWSTSGRDNEQFF
TRBD1	.	TRBJ1-1	TRBV11-2	TGTGCCAGCAGCCCTACCGGGACAGGGGGCCTCCTCATCCTTTCCAACACTGAAGCTTTCTTT	CASSPTGTGGLLILSNTEAFF
.	.	TRBJ2-4	TRBV28	TGTGCCAGCAGTTCGCCCTCTACAGATATTCAGTACTTC	CASSSPSTDIQYF
TRBD1	many	TRBJ1-1	TRBV5-1	TGCGCCAGCAGCTACGGCCGGGACAGGGGGCCCTACGGTAACACTGAAGCTTTCTTT	CASSYGRDRGPYGNTEAFF
TRBD2	.	TRBJ2-3	TRBV5-5	TGTGCCAGCAGGCGGACTAGCGCGGGCGAGAGCACAGATACGCAGTATTTT	CASRRTSAGESTDTQYF
.	many	TRBJ1-2	TRBV5-1	TGCGCCAGCAGCCTCCCGGGGCCAGGGGATGGCTACACCTTC	CASSLPGPGDGYTF
.	few	TRBJ2-4	TRBV3-1	TGTGCCAGCAGGGGTGATGGAGGGCCGGTGAAAAACATTCAGTACTTC	CASRGDGGPVKNIQYF
TRBD1	many	TRBJ2-5	TRBV2	TGTGCCAGCAGTCCCGGACAGGGGGCAATAGAGACCCAGTACTTC	CASSPGQGAIETQYF
.	many	TRBJ2-1	TRBV14	TGTGCCAGCAGCCACAGATACAATGAGCAGTTCTTC	CASSHRYNEQFF
.	many	TRBJ1-2	TRBV5-1	TGCGCCAGCAGCCCTGGACAACAAGATGGCTACACCTTC	CASSPGQQDGYTF
.	few	TRBJ2-7	TRBV29-1	TGCAGCGTTTCGCATCAGAGGGGCGGGCTTTCTACCTACGAGCAGTACTTC	CSVSHQRGGLSTYEQYF
.	many	TRBJ2-1	TRBV3-1	TGTGCCAGCAGCCAAGGAATAAGGTCACCCTACAATGAGCAGTTCTTC	CASSQGIRSPYNEQFF
TRBD1	many	TRBJ1-2	TRBV29-1	TGCAGCGCCGACAGGGATCAAACGCATGGCTACACCTTC	CSADRDQTHGYTF
TRBD2	few	TRBJ2-7	TRBV5-5	TGTGCCAGCAGCTTCCTGCGGGGGGATCGGGACGAGCAGTACTTC	CASSFLRGDRDEQYF
TRBD1	many	TRBJ2-7	TRBV29-1	TGCAGCGTCGCCCGGGACAGGGGTTACGAGCAGTACTTC	CSVARDRGYEQYF
TRBD2	few	TRBJ2-5	TRBV7-8	TGTGCCAGCAGCTCCTGGACTAGCGGGGGGGCCGAAGAGACCCAGTACTTC	CASSSWTSGGAEETQYF
TRBD2	.	TRBJ2-1	TRBV7-7	TGTGCTAGCAGCTTAGACGGGGGGACCAATGAGCAGTTCTTC	CASSLDGGTNEQFF
.	many	TRBJ1-2	TRBV5-1	TGCGCCAGCAGCCCAGGGACCTCGGACGTCTATGGCTACACCTTC	CASSPGTSDVYGYTF
TRBD1	many	TRBJ1-4	TRBV6-5	TGTGCCAGCAGTTACTCTTCGGGGACAGGGAGGGTACTGTTTTTT	CASSYSSGTGRVLFF
.	many	TRBJ1-1	TRBV12-3/TRBV12-4	TGTGCCAGCAGTTTAGGGGGATTTGCCACTGAAGCTTTCTTT	CASSLGGFATEAFF
TRBD2	.	TRBJ2-1	TRBV2	TGTGCCAGCAGCGAGAGCGGGGGGGCCTCAAATGAGCAGTTCTTC	CASSESGGASNEQFF
.	few	TRBJ2-2	TRBV7-9	TGTGCCAGCAGCCCAGGGGAAATAGGATCCGGGGAGCTGTTTTTT	CASSPGEIGSGELFF
TRBD1	many	TRBJ2-7	TRBV20-1	TGCAGTGCTAGACCCCCGACCGGGACAGGGATCTACGAGCAGTACTTC	CSARPPTGTGIYEQYF
.	many	TRBJ2-2	TRBV14	TGTGCCAGCAGCCAAGGGTGGCCGAACACCGGGGAGCTGTTTTTT	CASSQGWPNTGELFF
TRBD1	many	TRBJ2-6	TRBV12-3/TRBV12-4	TGTGCCAGCAGACACAGGGGAGAAAACTCTGGGGCCAACGTCCTGACTTTC	CASRHRGENSGANVLTF
TRBD1	many	TRBJ2-5	TRBV5-1	TGCGCCAGCAGCCTTGGGACAGGGTCGATGGAGACCCAGTACTTC	CASSLGTGSMETQYF
TRBD1	many	TRBJ1-5	TRBV20-1	TGCAGTGCAGGGACAGTAGGTCAGCCCCAGCATTTT	CSAGTVGQPQHF
.	few	TRBJ1-5	TRBV12-3/TRBV12-4	TGTGCCAGCAGTCCTATCGGGGGTAATAGCAATCAGCCCCAGCATTTT	CASSPIGGNSNQPQHF
TRBD2	many	TRBJ2-4	TRBV12-3/TRBV12-4	TGTGCCAGCAGTTCCTTGGGACTAGCGGGGGCCCTAGCCAAAAACATTCAGTACTTC	CASSSLGLAGALAKNIQYF
.	few	TRBJ2-3	TRBV7-3	TGTGCCAGCAGCCTATCAAGGGGAGAGGATACGCAGTATTTT	CASSLSRGEDTQYF
.	many	TRBJ2-1	TRBV10-3	TGTGCCATCAGTGAGTTCGAAACAGGGTTGACATACAATGAGCAGTTCTTC	CAISEFETGLTYNEQFF
.	many	TRBJ1-1	TRBV29-1	TGCAGCGTATCGGAAGAATCTTTCTTT	CSVSEESFF
.	many	TRBJ2-3	TRBV5-1	TGCGCCAGCAGCTTTACGACCACAGATACGCAGTATTTT	CASSFTTTDTQYF
TRBD2	many	TRBJ2-5	TRBV20-1	TGCAGTGCAGAGGGAGCGGGGGGAGGCATGCTTCAAGAGACCCAGTACTTC	CSAEGAGGGMLQETQYF
.	many	TRBJ1-5	TRBV10-3	TGTGCCATCAGTGCCTCCAGGGGAAGCAATCAGCCCCAGCATTTT	CAISASRGSNQPQHF
TRBD1	many	TRBJ2-2	TRBV6-2/TRBV6-3	TGTGCCAGCAGTGGGACAGCACCGAACACCGGGGAGCTGTTTTTT	CASSGTAPNTGELFF
.	many	TRBJ1-4	TRBV3-1	TGTGCCAGCAGCCAAGATAATTTCGGGGCTAGGGAGCCTCAGGAAAAACTGTTTTTT	CASSQDNFGAREPQEKLFF
.	many	TRBJ1-2	TRBV12-3/TRBV12-4	TGTGCCAGCAGCCCCTTACTGACAGAAGGCTATGGCTACACCTTC	CASSPLLTEGYGYTF
TRBD2	few	TRBJ2-2	TRBV20-1	TGCAGTGCTAGAAGCCGGACTAGCGGGGACACCGGGGAGCTGTTTTTT	CSARSRTSGDTGELFF
TRBD1	many	TRBJ1-6	TRBV18	TGTGCCAGCTCACCAGACGCAGGGGGCAATTCACCCCTCCACTTT	CASSPDAGGNSPLHF
.	many	TRBJ1-1	TRBV20-1	TGCAGTGCTAGTAGCTCTGAAGCTTTCTTT	CSASSSEAFF
.	many	TRBJ2-2	TRBV12-3/TRBV12-4	TGTGCCAGCAGTTTTTTTTACAGTAAATCCACCGGGGAGCTGTTTTTT	CASSFFYSKSTGELFF
.	.	TRBJ1-6	TRBV19	TGTGCCAGTAGTACGGGACGAATGGATTCACCCCTCCACTTT	CASSTGRMDSPLHF
.	many	TRBJ1-2	TRBV6-5	TGTGCCAGCAGTTACATCCAGAGACAGAACTATGGCTACACCTTC	CASSYIQRQNYGYTF
.	many	TRBJ1-6	TRBV5-1	TGCGCCAGCAGCATGGGCAGAGCCCCTAATTCACCCCTCCACTTT	CASSMGRAPNSPLHF
.	few	TRBJ1-4	TRBV28	TGTGCCAGCAGTTTAAGGACCGAAAAACTGTTTTTT	CASSLRTEKLFF
TRBD2	many	TRBJ2-2	TRBV9	TGTGCCAGCAGCTCCAGACTAGCCGGCATCGGGGAGCTGTTTTTT	CASSSRLAGIGELFF
.	many	TRBJ1-2	TRBV20-1	TGCAGTGCTAGCACCCCCGGGGTCTATGGCTACACCTTC	CSASTPGVYGYTF
TRBD2	many	TRBJ2-1	TRBV12-3/TRBV12-4	TGTGCCAGCAATCCGGGACTAGCCAGCAATGAGCAGTTCTTC	CASNPGLASNEQFF
.	many	TRBJ1-5	TRBV5-6	TGTGCCAGCAGCTTTGGGGGGGTTAGCAATCAGCCCCAGCATTTT	CASSFGGVSNQPQHF
TRBD2	many	TRBJ2-1	TRBV7-2	TGTGCCAGCAGCTTAGTCAGCGGGGAAGTCGATGAGCAGTTCTTC	CASSLVSGEVDEQFF